The rows below give T cell receptor beta chains drawn from one sample of a study of shared clonotypes between healthy human individuals. Assay used: immunoSEQ multiplex PCR; TCRdb lists only in-frame clones, some missing. This sample has 490,000 or so clones, with approximately 80% found just once. Sequenced input: PBMCs. These receptors were obtained from a woman aged 40 to 55 in good health. Some clones in this sample may be carry-over from other donors' samples. CDR3s include the opening cysteine and the closing phenylalanine or tryptophan. The D gene is left open where the match is weak. The listing skips clone size in some rows; elsewhere it reads once, few, many or a size class.

clone size | J gene | V gene | D gene | CDR3 length | CDR3 DNA | CDR3 protein
once | TRBJ2-7 | TRBV6-1 | TRBD1 | 14 | TGTGCCAGCAGTCCTAGGACAGGTGTATACGAGCAGTACTTC | CASSPRTGVYEQYF
NA | TRBJ2-7 | TRBV5-4 | TRBD1 | 15 | TGTGCCAGCAGCTTGCGCGGACAGGGGGTCTACGAGCAGTACTTC | CASSLRGQGVYEQYF
NA | TRBJ2-7 | TRBV19 | TRBD1 | 15 | TGTGCCAGTAGTACCTACCATCAGGGGGCAGGGGAGCAGTACTTC | CASSTYHQGAGEQYF
NA | TRBJ2-1 | TRBV11-3 | NA | 13 | TGTGCCAGCAGCTTAGATGGGCCTGGCGAGCAGTTCTTC | CASSLDGPGEQFF
NA | TRBJ1-1 | TRBV7-9 | NA | 15 | TGTGCCAGCAGCTTAGTAGGGGGTGGGAACACTGAAGCTTTCTTT | CASSLVGGGNTEAFF
NA | TRBJ2-5 | TRBV30 | TRBD2 | 13 | TGTGCCTGGAGTTATCTAGCGGGAGAGACCCAGTACTTC | CAWSYLAGETQYF
NA | TRBJ2-3 | TRBV7-9 | TRBD2 | 16 | TGTGCCAGCAGCCACCCTGGGGGGGGAGTGGCAGATACGCAGTATTTT | CASSHPGGGVADTQYF
NA | TRBJ2-3 | TRBV30 | TRBD2 | 17 | TGTGCCTGGAGAGGTGCGACTAGCGGGAGCTTCACGGATACGCAGTATTTT | CAWRGATSGSFTDTQYF
NA | TRBJ2-1 | TRBV5-1 | NA | 16 | TGCGCCAGCAGCCACGACAGAGTCAGGCCCCACAATGAGCAGTTCTTC | CASSHDRVRPHNEQFF
NA | TRBJ2-3 | TRBV7-3 | TRBD2 | 15 | TGTGCCAGCAGCCGAGCGGGAGGTACCACAGATACGCAGTATTTT | CASSRAGGTTDTQYF
NA | TRBJ2-3 | TRBV7-3 | TRBD2 | 18 | TGTGCCAGCAGCCCGATAGCGGGAGGTTCTTACAGCACAGATACGCAGTATTTT | CASSPIAGGSYSTDTQYF
NA | TRBJ2-7 | TRBV28 | NA | 14 | TGTGCCAGCATCCCGACGGATACCGGGGGAGAGCAGTACTTC | CASIPTDTGGEQYF
NA | TRBJ2-1 | TRBV30 | NA | 13 | TGTGCCTGGAGTCTGGGATTGAGCAATGAGCAGTTCTTC | CAWSLGLSNEQFF
NA | TRBJ1-2 | TRBV28 | TRBD1 | 15 | TGTGCCAGCAGTTTCCTTCCAGGGGGCATCGGTGGCTACACCTTC | CASSFLPGGIGGYTF
NA | TRBJ2-7 | TRBV5-4 | TRBD2 | 16 | TGTGCCAGCAGCACCCCTACTAGCGGGAGGGCTGGCGAGCAGTACTTC | CASSTPTSGRAGEQYF
few | TRBJ2-7 | TRBV4-2 | NA | 16 | TGTGCCAGCAGCCAAGGTCGGGGAGCGGGTCAGTACGAGCAGTACTTC | CASSQGRGAGQYEQYF
NA | TRBJ1-4 | TRBV5-6 | NA | 13 | TGTGCCAGCAGCAGGAATGCCCCGAGTCCCTTGTTTTTT | CASSRNAPSPLFF
NA | TRBJ1-5 | TRBV19 | NA | 15 | TGTGCCAGTAGTATAGCGCCAGCAAGCAATCAGCCCCAGCATTTT | CASSIAPASNQPQHF
NA | TRBJ2-3 | TRBV7-3 | TRBD2 | 16 | TGTGCCAGCAGCTTATGGGTAACGGGAGGGATCGATACGCAGTATTTT | CASSLWVTGGIDTQYF
NA | TRBJ2-1 | TRBV6-5 | NA | 15 | TGTGCCAGCAGTTACTCTCCCCGTGGTCAGACTGAGCAGTTCTTC | CASSYSPRGQTEQFF
once | TRBJ2-6 | TRBV10-3 | NA | 14 | TGTGCCATTTCTGGGACCTCTGGGGCCAACGTCCTGACTTTC | CAISGTSGANVLTF
NA | TRBJ2-2 | TRBV28 | NA | 14 | TGTGCCAGCAGCCAGGCTGGGAGAGCCGGGGAGCTGTTTTTT | CASSQAGRAGELFF
NA | TRBJ2-7 | TRBV10-3 | TRBD1 | 15 | TGTGCCATCAGTGGGGGGGGACAGGGTGCTTACGAGCAGTACTTC | CAISGGGQGAYEQYF
NA | TRBJ2-7 | TRBV7-9 | NA | 14 | TGTGCCAGCAGCGGCGACAGGAGCTCCTACGAGCAGTACTTC | CASSGDRSSYEQYF
NA | TRBJ2-5 | TRBV28 | NA | 13 | TGTGCCAGCAGTTTTGGAGCCCAAGAGACCCAGTACTTC | CASSFGAQETQYF
once | TRBJ1-4 | TRBV28 | NA | 15 | TGTGCCAGCAGTTCCCCACAGGCAACTAATGAAAAACTGTTTTTT | CASSSPQATNEKLFF
NA | TRBJ2-1 | TRBV12-5 | NA | 17 | TGTGCTAGTGGTTTGGTACTAGGGCTAGGGGGGGACAATGAGCAGTTCTTC | CASGLVLGLGGDNEQFF
NA | TRBJ2-4 | TRBV28 | TRBD1 | 14 | TGTGCCAGCAGCCGTGGACAGGGGAGGAACATTCAGTACTTC | CASSRGQGRNIQYF
NA | TRBJ1-1 | TRBV5-8 | NA | 13 | TGTGCCAGCAGCTTGGATTGGGACACTGAAGCTTTCTTT | CASSLDWDTEAFF
few | TRBJ2-2 | TRBV10-3 | NA | 14 | TGTGCCATCAGACAGGGCCTGGGCACCGGGGAGCTGTTTTTT | CAIRQGLGTGELFF
NA | TRBJ1-1 | TRBV2 | TRBD1 | 13 | TGTGCCAGCAGTGGACAGGGAATCACTGAAGCTTTCTTT | CASSGQGITEAFF
NA | TRBJ2-1 | TRBV6-4 | TRBD2 | 15 | TGTGCCAGCAGCGTTCTAGCGGGATCCTACAATGAGCAGTTCTTC | CASSVLAGSYNEQFF
NA | TRBJ2-2 | TRBV12-5 | NA | 14 | TGTGCTAGTGGCTCTGACAGTGAGGTCGGGGAGCTGTTTTTT | CASGSDSEVGELFF
NA | TRBJ2-7 | TRBV19 | TRBD1 | 13 | TGTGCCACCGCGGGACAGGGGAACTACGAGCAGTACTTC | CATAGQGNYEQYF
once | TRBJ1-1 | TRBV11-2 | NA | 14 | TGTGCCAGCAGCTTAGTCGGAGGACCAGGGAAGACTTTCTTT | CASSLVGGPGKTFF
once | TRBJ2-5 | TRBV5-1 | NA | 15 | TGCGCCAGCAGCTTGGCGGGACCGTACCAAGAGACCCAGTACTTC | CASSLAGPYQETQYF
NA | TRBJ2-7 | TRBV28 | NA | 12 | TGTGCCAGCAGTTCGGACCGCTACGAGCAGTACTTC | CASSSDRYEQYF
NA | TRBJ2-7 | TRBV4-1 | NA | 12 | TGCGCCAGCAGCCAAGGCGGCTACGAGCAGTACTTC | CASSQGGYEQYF
NA | TRBJ1-4 | TRBV5-6 | NA | 15 | TGTGCCAGCAGCTTGGCCGAGAGGTGGAATGAAAAACTGTTTTTT | CASSLAERWNEKLFF
once | TRBJ2-1 | TRBV18 | TRBD2 | 15 | TGTGCCAGCTCACAAAGCGGGAGCTCCTACAATGAGCAGTTCTTC | CASSQSGSSYNEQFF
few | TRBJ2-1 | TRBV29-1 | TRBD2 | 17 | TGCAGCGTCCAAGGACTAGCGGGAGGAGGGGGATACAATGAGCAGTTCTTC | CSVQGLAGGGGYNEQFF
NA | TRBJ2-5 | TRBV11-1 | NA | 17 | TGTGCCAGCAGCTTTGACAGGATCACACCAAACCAAGAGACCCAGTACTTC | CASSFDRITPNQETQYF
many | TRBJ1-5 | TRBV5-8 | TRBD1 | 17 | TGTGCCAGCAGCTTGTGGACAGGGGATGGCAGCAATCAGCCCCAGCATTTT | CASSLWTGDGSNQPQHF
NA | TRBJ2-7 | TRBV6-1 | TRBD2 | 15 | TGTGCCAGCAGTGAACTAGCGGGAGTGAGGTACGAGCAGTACTTC | CASSELAGVRYEQYF
NA | TRBJ2-5 | TRBV29-1 | NA | 14 | TGCAGCGTTGAAGAAGGGCTGACCCAAGAGACCCAGTACTTC | CSVEEGLTQETQYF
NA | TRBJ2-7 | TRBV5-1 | NA | 16 | TGCGCCAGCAGCTTCCATGGGGCAGGTTTATACTACGAGCAGTACTTC | CASSFHGAGLYYEQYF
NA | TRBJ2-1 | TRBV29-1 | NA | 14 | TGCAGCGGCAAGTGGGGGCTAGCGCGCAATGAGCAGTTCTTC | CSGKWGLARNEQFF
NA | TRBJ2-1 | TRBV2 | TRBD2 | 15 | TGTGCCAGCAGTGAAAGGGGCGGGAGGCCTAATGAGCAGTTCTTC | CASSERGGRPNEQFF
NA | TRBJ2-1 | TRBV9 | NA | 15 | TGTGCCAGCAGCGTCACCCCGACTAGTCTCGATGAGCAGTTCTTC | CASSVTPTSLDEQFF
NA | TRBJ1-3 | TRBV5-1 | TRBD1 | 15 | TGCGCCAGTAGTACAGGGGGCGCTAATGGAAACACCATATATTTT | CASSTGGANGNTIYF
NA | TRBJ2-7 | TRBV28 | TRBD1 | 14 | TGTGCCAGCACGCGTGGACAGGGGGGTCAAGAGCAGTACTTC | CASTRGQGGQEQYF
NA | TRBJ2-2 | TRBV6-4 | NA | 13 | TGTGCCAGCAGTGGCAACGTTGCCGGGGAGCTGTTTTTT | CASSGNVAGELFF
NA | TRBJ2-7 | TRBV2 | NA | 13 | TGTGCCAGCAGTGATGGGCAGACCTACGAGCAGTACTTC | CASSDGQTYEQYF
NA | TRBJ2-1 | TRBV7-3 | NA | 13 | TGTGCCAGCAGCTTAAGCGGGACTGGAGAGCAGTTCTTC | CASSLSGTGEQFF
NA | TRBJ2-1 | TRBV11-3 | TRBD2 | 15 | TGTGCCAGCAGCCCGGGACTAGCGGGAGGAAGGGAGCAGTTCTTC | CASSPGLAGGREQFF